The 9 T cell receptor beta chains listed next were all sequenced from one sample in a study of blood T cell repertoires in COVID-19. The repertoire was sequenced with immunoSEQ multiplex PCR; TCRdb's copy has only in-frame clones and lacks some. This repertoire shows 150,000 to 200,000 clones, approximately 90% found once; its top ten account for 5.5% to 8.5%. Material for sequencing was peripheral blood. The receptors were sampled from a woman aged 80 or over in a cohort sampled during active or convalescent COVID-19.

CDR3 coding DNA: TGTGCCAGCTCATCACAGAGCTCCTATAATTCACCCCTCCACTTT. It encodes CASSSQSSYNSPLHF. This sequence joins TRBV18 and TRBJ1-6, with no clear D. V was pared by 5 bases and J by 0 bases, with 8 bases between. This CDR3 is built from 15 residues. The germline gives CDR1 KGHSH, CDR2 LQKENI.

The gene calls are TRBV9 and TRBJ2-5; 13 bases are shared with TRBD2. The germline V gene encodes CDR1 SGDLS and CDR2 YYNGEE. This CDR3 is 17 amino acids long. J was trimmed by 5 bases and V by 0 bases; bases with no gene match: 7. The CDR3, as DNA: TGTGCCAGCAGCGTAGGTACTAGCGGGGGGGCCCTGGAGACCCAGTACTTC. It specifies CASSVGTSGGALETQYF.

The chain joins TRBV19 to TRBJ2-3; D might be TRBD1 (5 bases). Trimming took 9 bases from V and 0 from J, leaving 13 bases between them. Germline V CDR1 and CDR2: LNHDA, SQIVND (reference sequence). The CDR3 totals 14 residues. This CDR3 is CASSTGPSTDTQYF. Written as DNA, the CDR3 is TGTGCCAGCTCTACAGGCCCTAGCACAGATACGCAGTATTTT. The entire variable domain, with the rest obtained from reference TRBV19 and TRBJ2-3, is as follows: DGGITQSPKYLFRKEGQNVTLSCEQNLNHDAMYWYRQDPGQGLRLIYYSQIVNDFQKGDIAEGYSVSREKKESFPLTVTSAQKNPTAFYLCASSTGPSTDTQYFGPGTRLTVL.

This chain connects TRBV24-1 to TRBJ2-5, with D perhaps matching TRBD1 (6 bases). Trimming cost V 4 bases and J 3 bases, with 8 bases left between them. The CDR3 is 13 amino acids. Germline V lookup: CDR1 KGHDR, CDR2 SFDVKD. CDR3 DNA: TGTGCCACCAGTGAGGCAGGGGAAGAGACCCAGTACTTC. Protein: CATSEAGEETQYF.

This chain connects TRBV5-1 to TRBJ1-2; 8 bases agree with TRBD1. Germline-derived CDR1 and CDR2 are SGHRS and YFSETQ. Losses at the gene ends were 1 base for V and 6 bases for J; bases not matched to a gene: 8. The length of the CDR3 is 15 residues. The CDR3 reads CASSLRAGGIHGYTF. The CDR3 DNA reads as TGCGCCAGCAGCTTGAGGGCAGGGGGCATCCATGGCTACACCTTC. The full variable domain, rest sourced from reference TRBV5-1 and TRBJ1-2, is KAGVTQTPRYLIKTRGQQVTLSCSPISGHRSVSWYQQTPGQGLQFLFEYFSETQRNKGNFPGRFSGRQFSNSRSEMNVSTLELGDSALYLCASSLRAGGIHGYTFGSGTRLTVV.

The chain joins TRBV4-1 to TRBJ1-1; D is ambiguous. Germline V CDR1 and CDR2: MGHRA, YSYEKL. The CDR3 has 14 amino acids. The V and J ends lost 1 base and 1 base respectively, with 7 bases between them. CDR3 amino acids: CASSQGLANTEAFF. The CDR3 DNA sequence: TGCGCCAGCAGCCAAGGGCTAGCGAACACTGAAGCTTTCTTT.

The chain has TRBV10-3 and TRBJ2-7; 7 nucleotides line up with TRBD1. Losses at the gene ends were 4 bases for V and 5 bases for J; bases not matched to a gene: 2. Per the germline V gene, CDR1 is ENHRY and CDR2 is SYGVKD. The CDR3 spans 12 residues. Here the CDR3 reads CAISGQGDEQYV. The CDR3 DNA reads as TGTGCCATCAGTGGACAGGGAGACGAGCAGTACGTC.

As to this clone: It is unclear where the CDR3 begins or ends on the DNA, so no DNA is shown, and the CDR3 is as TCRdb lists it. The chain recombines TRBV27 with TRBJ2-1; TRBD2 is taken as the D call from the table, unchecked against the DNA. Germline-derived CDR1 and CDR2 are MNHEY and SMNVEV (reference sequence). The CDR3 region is 16 residues in length, termini included. The CDR3 sequence: CASSSSGGRGLGEQFF.

The rearrangement joins TRBV7-9 to TRBJ1-2; TRBD1 agrees at 7 bases. Germline assignment: CDR1 SEHNR and CDR2 FQNEAQ (reference sequence). The CDR3 has 15 residues. Losses at the gene ends were 2 bases for V and 5 bases for J; bases not matched to a gene: 8. The CDR3 bases are TGTGCCAGCAGCTTACCAACAGGGGTCGGATATGGCTACACCTTC. Encoded protein: CASSLPTGVGYGYTF.